The 29 T cell receptor beta chains reported below all come from one sample, sequenced in a study of regulatory and conventional T cells in RAG deficiency. This table comes from immunoSEQ multiplex PCR, and its TCRdb copy is limited to in-frame clones, with some not included. The sample lists fewer than 35,000 clones, around 89% seen once, with about 4.9% in the top ten. These same data were also listed under a study on regulatory T cells. That report adds: The primer mix had 52 TRBV and 13 TRBJ primers.

The sequenced sample was CD8+ T cells sorted from blood. Source of these receptors: a human donor in good health.

This clone was picked up one time. The rearrangement links TRBV7-6 to TRBJ2-2, with 7 bases aligning to TRBD2. CDR3 length: 15 amino acids. V lost 1 base, J lost 5 bases, and 4 bases stayed unmatched. Germline-derived CDR1 and CDR2 are SGHVS and FNYEAQ. The CDR3 is CASSLVMGGTGELFF. Here the CDR3 DNA reads TGTGCCAGCAGCTTAGTGATGGGAGGGACCGGGGAGCTGTTTTTT.

The rearrangement uses TRBV7-3 and TRBJ2-6; D tentatively reads TRBD1 or TRBD2 (6 bases each). The CDR3 length is 17 residues. V shed 0 bases and J shed 2 bases, with 11 bases lying between them. The germline V gene encodes CDR1 SGHTA and CDR2 FQGTGA. The CDR3 nucleotides are TGTGCCAGCAGCTTAACGGGGGGACAAGCTGGGGCCAACGTCCTGACTTTC. Protein: CASSLTGGQAGANVLTF.

In regard to this clone: Mismatch with germline at one junction end may stem from a read error. The chain uses TRBV28 and TRBJ2-7, with D perhaps matching TRBD1 (6 bases). The CDR3 length is 12 residues. In germline, CDR1 is MDHEN, CDR2 SYDVKM. CDR3 sequence reads: CTSSYQGTEQYF. The CDR3 nucleotides are TGTACCAGCAGTTATCAGGGGACCGAGCAGTACTTC.

The chain has TRBV5-8 and TRBJ1-2; the D gene is possibly TRBD1 (5 bases). The V gene lost 4 bases and the J gene lost 2 bases, with 9 bases spanning the gap. This CDR3 spans 13 amino acids. Germline V gene sequence: CDR1 SGHTS, CDR2 YDEGEE. Here the CDR3 DNA reads TGTGCCAGCAGCAGTGGGGGGAACTATGGCTACACCTTC. It codes for CASSSGGNYGYTF. The full variable domain, rest sourced from reference TRBV5-8 and TRBJ1-2, is EAGVTQSPTHLIKTRGQQATLRCSPISGHTSVYWYQQALGLGLQFLLWYDEGEERNRGNFPPRFSGRQFPNYSSELNVNALELEDSALYLCASSSGGNYGYTFGSGTRLTVV.

The genes are TRBV19 and TRBJ1-6; D unresolved. V was pared by 3 bases and J by 6 bases, with 9 bases between. CDR3 length: 14 amino acids. From germline, CDR1 is LNHDA and CDR2 SQIVND (reference sequence). CDR3 coding DNA: TGTGCCAGTAGTATGGAACCGTCTAATTCACCCCTCCACTTT. Translating gives CASSMEPSNSPLHF.

The gene calls are TRBV9 and TRBJ2-3, with D uncertain. V was pared by 0 bases and J by 4 bases, with 12 bases between. The CDR3 is 15 amino acids. In germline, CDR1 is SGDLS, CDR2 YYNGEE. CDR3 DNA sequence: TGTGCCAGCAGCGTAGATGAAGGGTTCCCAGATACGCAGTATTTT. Protein: CASSVDEGFPDTQYF.

This rearrangement joins TRBV2 to TRBJ2-7; possibly TRBD2 for D (5 bases). The ends were cut back, 5 bases at V and 2 bases at J, with 16 bases in the middle. Germline V gene sequence: CDR1 SNHLY, CDR2 FYNNEI. This CDR3 comprises 15 residues. This CDR3 reads CASSWTHPDPYEQYF. The CDR3 DNA reads TGTGCCAGCAGTTGGACTCACCCCGACCCCTACGAGCAGTACTTC.

The genes are TRBV11-2 and TRBJ2-7; D is ambiguous. The germline V gene has CDR1 SGHAT and CDR2 FQNNGV. V lost 1 base, J lost 0 bases, and 7 bases lay in between. This CDR3 region has 14 residues. The CDR3 reads CASSLGQLSYEQYF. DNA for the CDR3: TGTGCCAGCAGCTTAGGACAACTCTCCTACGAGCAGTACTTC.

The J gene is TRBJ2-7, the V gene TRBV7-8; 7 positions match TRBD2. Germline assignment: CDR1 SGHVS and CDR2 FQNEAQ. The CDR3 sequence is 14 residues long. CDR3 region: CASGTGSSSYEQYF. DNA for the CDR3: TGTGCGAGCGGGACGGGGTCAAGCTCCTACGAGCAGTACTTC.

This clone was seen a handful of times. This chain uses TRBV14 with TRBJ2-7, with 10 bases that match TRBD1. The CDR3 has 21 amino acids. CDR1 and CDR2 (germline): SGHDN, FVKESK. The V gene end was trimmed by 1 base and the J gene end by 5 bases; junction bases not matched to a gene: 23. CDR3 amino acids: CASSQVAVRDRGPGGSHEQYF. The CDR3 coding sequence is TGTGCCAGCAGCCAAGTCGCCGTCCGGGACAGGGGACCTGGGGGTTCCCACGAGCAGTACTTC.

The CDR3 coding sequence is TGTGCCAGCCAAAAAGCACCAGGGGGGAATGAGCAGTTCTTC. This encodes CASQKAPGGNEQFF. The gene calls are TRBV11-2 and TRBJ2-1; tentative D call: TRBD1 (7 bases). CDR1 is SGHAT and CDR2 is FQNNGV in the germline V gene. The CDR3 contains 14 residues. Trimming took 8 bases from V and 7 from J, leaving 18 bases between them.

This chain uses TRBV15 with TRBJ1-1; D is ambiguous. The length of the CDR3 is 14 residues. CDR1 LNHNV and CDR2 YYDKDF come from the germline V gene (reference sequence). V was pared by 0 bases and J by 7 bases, with 12 bases between. The CDR3 region is CATSRDLRGVEAFF. DNA of the CDR3: TGTGCCACCAGCAGAGATCTCAGAGGAGTTGAAGCTTTCTTT.

This chain joins TRBV4-2 and TRBJ2-7; D possibly corresponds to TRBD2 (6 bases). In germline, CDR1 is LGHNA, CDR2 YNFKEQ. V lost 2 bases and J 1 base, leaving 12 bases between the germline ends. This CDR3 contains 15 residues. The CDR3 here is CASSQQGTRSYEQYF. CDR3 bases: TGTGCCAGCAGCCAACAAGGGACTCGGTCCTACGAGCAGTACTTC.

This rearrangement joins TRBV11-2 to TRBJ1-1, with 7 bases fitting TRBD1. With V trimmed by 2 bases and J by 0 bases, 12 bases remained unmatched. This CDR3 has 18 residues. Germline V gene data show CDR1 as SGHAT and CDR2 as FQNNGV. CDR3 in DNA: TGTGCCAGCAGCTTAAGAGTTATGCAGGGGGAGATGAACACTGAAGCTTTCTTT. This sequence encodes CASSLRVMQGEMNTEAFF.

The genes are TRBV11-3 and TRBJ2-2; 9 bases match TRBD1. This CDR3 spans 17 amino acids. Germline CDR1 SGHNT, CDR2 YENEEA. V shed 2 bases and J 5 bases; nucleotides not matched to a gene: 9. The CDR3 loop is CASSLRGGQGPTGELFF. The CDR3 coding sequence is TGTGCCAGCAGCTTAAGGGGGGGACAGGGCCCTACCGGGGAGCTGTTTTTT.

The chain recombines TRBV6-5 with TRBJ1-2; unclear D gene. The CDR3 extends over 12 amino acids. Germline V CDR1 and CDR2: MNHEY, SVGAGI. Trimming removed 0 bases at V and 7 bases at J, with 6 bases between. CDR3 region: CASSYSPGGYTF. DNA for the CDR3: TGTGCCAGCAGTTACTCCCCAGGTGGCTACACCTTC.

This clone has only a few counts. The chain links TRBV13 to TRBJ2-7; 8 bases align to TRBD2. Germline trimming cut 3 bases from V and 2 bases from J; bases unmatched to any gene: 6. The CDR3 has 15 residues. Germline V gene lookup returns CDR1 PRHDT and CDR2 FYEKMQ (reference sequence). The CDR3 spells CASSLWLAGTYEQYF. DNA for the CDR3: TGTGCCAGCAGCTTGTGGCTAGCGGGCACCTACGAGCAGTACTTC. Full variable domain (remainder filled in from reference TRBV13 and TRBJ2-7): AAGVIQSPRHLIKEKRETATLKCYPIPRHDTVYWYQQGPGQDPQFLISFYEKMQSDKGSIPDRFSAQQFSDYHSELNMSSLELGDSALYFCASSLWLAGTYEQYFGPGTRLTVT.

This chain links TRBV4-1 with TRBJ2-2; D tentatively reads TRBD1 or TRBD2 (5 bases each). There are 15 residues in the CDR3. Germline loops: CDR1 MGHRA, CDR2 YSYEKL. V shed 0 bases and J shed 5 bases, with 10 bases lying between them. Here the CDR3 reads CASSQELWGTGELFF. In nucleotides, the CDR3 is TGCGCCAGCAGCCAAGAGCTTTGGGGGACCGGGGAGCTGTTTTTT.

The rearrangement links TRBV7-8 to TRBJ2-7, with D unclear. V was shortened by 7 bases and J by 3 bases, with 13 bases between the two germline ends. The CDR3 totals 13 residues. Germline CDR1 and CDR2: SGHVS and FQNEAQ. The CDR3 DNA sequence: TGTGCCAGCAAACTTAGGACCGACTACGAGCAGTACTTC. Translation gives CASKLRTDYEQYF.

CDR3 residues: CASSLEVQETQYF. The DNA for the CDR3 is TGTGCCAGCAGCTTAGAGGTACAAGAGACCCAGTACTTC. The chain uses TRBV11-2 and TRBJ2-5; D uncertain. From germline, CDR1 is SGHAT and CDR2 FQNNGV. Trimming stripped 0 bases from V and 2 bases from J, with 4 bases between. The CDR3 covers 13 residues.

The J gene is TRBJ1-2, the V gene TRBV27, with 8 bases that match TRBD1. The CDR3 contains 14 residues. Germline-derived CDR1 and CDR2 are MNHEY and SMNVEV (reference sequence). V lost 2 bases to trimming and J lost 4 bases; unmatched junction nucleotides: 3. CDR3 protein: CASSLSTGGYGYTF. CDR3 nucleotides: TGTGCCAGCAGTTTAAGTACAGGGGGCTATGGCTACACCTTC.

Here the CDR3 reads CASSEEDGYNSPLHF. The CDR3 DNA reads TGTGCCAGCAGTGAAGAGGACGGGTATAATTCACCCCTCCACTTT. The chain combines TRBV25-1 with TRBJ1-6, with no clear D. The germline gives CDR1 MGHDK, CDR2 SYGVNS. The CDR3 loop spans 15 amino acids. Trimming left V 2 bases short and J 4 bases short, with 9 bases between. Drawing the rest from reference TRBV25-1 and TRBJ1-6, the complete variable domain is EADIYQTPRYLVIGTGKKITLECSQTMGHDKMYWYQQDPGMELHLIHYSYGVNSTEKGDLSSESTVSRIRTEHFPLTLESARPSHTSQYLCASSEEDGYNSPLHFGNGTRLTVT.

The chain employs TRBV27 and TRBJ2-7, with D tentatively TRBD2 (6 bases). The CDR3 is 17 residues long. V lost 5 bases and J 7 bases, leaving 27 bases between the germline ends. Germline CDR1 is MNHEY and CDR2 is SMNVEV (reference sequence). This CDR3 is CASSTTSLAGPIGEQYF. CDR3 in DNA: TGTGCCAGCAGTACTACCTCTCTCGCGGGACCGATCGGGGAGCAGTACTTC.

The rearrangement joins TRBV18 to TRBJ2-7; D gene ambiguous. CDR1 and CDR2 (germline): KGHSH, LQKENI. The CDR3 spans 13 residues. Deletions cut 2 bases from V and 3 bases from J, with 8 bases between. CDR3 sequence (DNA): TGTGCCAGCTCACCAGGCTTCAACTACGAGCAGTACTTC. Translation gives CASSPGFNYEQYF.

This chain joins TRBV7-9 and TRBJ1-6; D not certain. There are 14 residues in the CDR3. In germline, CDR1 is SEHNR, CDR2 FQNEAQ (reference sequence). Trimming shortened V by 5 bases and J by 6 bases, and 11 bases separated the two germline ends. This chain's CDR3 is CASSPLGSNSPLHF. CDR3 DNA sequence: TGTGCCAGCAGCCCGCTAGGTTCTAATTCACCCCTCCACTTT.

V and J are TRBV27 and TRBJ2-7, with 10 bases fitting TRBD2. CDR1 is MNHEY and CDR2 is SMNVEV in the germline V gene (reference sequence). The CDR3 totals 14 residues. After removal of 5 bases from V and 2 bases from J, the junction contained 3 bases not matched to a gene. The CDR3 coding sequence is TGTGCCAGCAGTCGGACTAGCGGAGCCTACGAGCAGTACTTC. Its translation: CASSRTSGAYEQYF.

The chain links TRBV19 to TRBJ2-1; D not resolved. This CDR3 contains 14 residues. Trimming removed 5 bases from V and 4 bases from J, with 12 bases in between. The V gene's germline CDR1 is LNHDA and CDR2 SQIVND (reference sequence). CDR3 loop: CASSSLDTYNEQFF. CDR3 coding DNA: TGTGCCAGTAGTTCCCTCGACACTTACAATGAGCAGTTCTTC. Using reference TRBV19 and TRBJ2-1 for the parts outside the CDR3, the full variable domain is DGGITQSPKYLFRKEGQNVTLSCEQNLNHDAMYWYRQDPGQGLRLIYYSQIVNDFQKGDIAEGYSVSREKKESFPLTVTSAQKNPTAFYLCASSSLDTYNEQFFGPGTRLTVL.

To note about this clone: One end of the junction is discordant with germline, which a read error may explain. The genes are TRBV7-6 and TRBJ2-2, with D perhaps assigned TRBD1 or TRBD2 (5 bases each). This CDR3 region has 16 residues. CDR1 is SGHVS and CDR2 is FNYEAQ in the germline V gene. The CDR3: CASAAFEGPNTRELFF. The CDR3 coding sequence is TGTGCCAGCGCAGCGTTCGAGGGGCCGAACACCAGGGAGCTGTTTTTT.

The V and J genes are TRBV20-1 and TRBJ1-1, with D unclear. Deletions cut 6 bases from V and 5 bases from J, with 10 bases between. This CDR3 contains 11 residues. Germline loops: CDR1 DFQATT, CDR2 SNEGSKA (reference sequence). Here the CDR3 reads CSAPRWTEAFF. CDR3 nucleotide sequence: TGCAGTGCCCCGCGTTGGACTGAAGCTTTCTTT.